Shown below are 5 T cell receptor beta chains from a single sample sequenced in a study of T cell responses to AZD1222 COVID-19 vaccine (dated by TCRdb to about 2021). The library was generated by the immunoSEQ multiplex PCR assay. Not all clones reach the TCRdb copy of this immuneACCESS table, which keeps in-frame sequences only. Checked studies attribute under half of the gap to unresolved V genes and leave the rest unexplained. The sample has about 130,000 clones on record, around nine tenths of them singletons. Over 2.5% of the sample is taken by the ten largest. The meaning of the sample's time point label: baseline before first vaccination. The sequences come from peripheral blood, collected on day 0 of AZD1222 vaccination. These receptors came from an adult in good health.

The chain is built from TRBV6-5 and TRBJ1-6; 7 bases fit TRBD1. Looked up from germline, CDR1 is MNHEY and CDR2 is SVGAGI. J was trimmed by 14 bases and V by 4 bases; bases with no gene match: 2. The CDR3 loop spans 11 amino acids. DNA of the CDR3: TGTGCCAGCAGTTCAGGGGGAGCCCTCCACTTT. This encodes CASSSGGALHF.

V usage is TRBV2 and J usage is TRBJ1-1; 11 bases agree with TRBD1. The CDR3 has 12 residues. The junction had 6 bases not matched to a gene; V was cut back by 6 bases and J by 12 bases. Germline V lookup: CDR1 SNHLY, CDR2 FYNNEI. Here the CDR3 reads CASRDRGRSPFF. The CDR3 DNA sequence: TGTGCCAGCAGGGACAGGGGGCGCAGTCCTTTCTTT.

The rearrangement uses TRBV29-1 and TRBJ2-5; D is unresolved. The CDR3 totals 12 residues. Per germline, CDR1 SQVTM and CDR2 ANQGSEA. V lost 7 bases, J lost 5 bases, and 14 bases lay in between. The DNA for the CDR3 is TGCAGCGCCGTCCCCGGGCCTGAGACCCAGTACTTC. Its translation: CSAVPGPETQYF.

The chain links TRBV3-1 (or the pseudogene TRBV3-2) to TRBJ1-2; D gene ambiguous. CDR1 is LGHDT and CDR2 is YNNKEL in the germline V gene (reference sequence). CDR3 length: 17 amino acids. Trimming took off 1 base at V and 3 bases at J, with 18 bases between the two ends. The CDR3 is CASSQVTVLGTDYGYTF. DNA for the CDR3: TGTGCCAGCAGCCAAGTAACGGTATTGGGAACGGACTATGGCTACACCTTC.

The V call is TRBV12-3 or TRBV12-4, the J call TRBJ2-3, with no clear D. Trimming pared 1 base from V and 5 bases from J, leaving 7 bases between. CDR3 length equals 13 residues. CDR3 region: CASSLGPGDTQYF. CDR3 DNA sequence: TGTGCCAGCAGTTTAGGGCCGGGAGATACGCAGTATTTT.